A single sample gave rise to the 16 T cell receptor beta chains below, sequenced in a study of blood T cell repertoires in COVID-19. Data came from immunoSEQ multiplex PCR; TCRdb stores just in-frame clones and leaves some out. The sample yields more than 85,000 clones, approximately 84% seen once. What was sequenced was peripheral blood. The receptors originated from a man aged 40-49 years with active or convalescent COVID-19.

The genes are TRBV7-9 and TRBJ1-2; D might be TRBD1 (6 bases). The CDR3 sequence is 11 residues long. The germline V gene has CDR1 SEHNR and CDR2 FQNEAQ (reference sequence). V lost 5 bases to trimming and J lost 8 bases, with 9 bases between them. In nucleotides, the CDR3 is TGTGCCAGCAGCCTCAGGGGAGGCTACACCTTC. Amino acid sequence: CASSLRGGYTF. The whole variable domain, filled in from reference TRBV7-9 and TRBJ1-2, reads DTGVSQNPRHKITKRGQNVTFRCDPISEHNRLYWYRQTLGQGPEFLTYFQNEAQLEKSRLLSDRFSAERPKGSFSTLEIQRTEQGDSAMYLCASSLRGGYTFGSGTRLTVV.

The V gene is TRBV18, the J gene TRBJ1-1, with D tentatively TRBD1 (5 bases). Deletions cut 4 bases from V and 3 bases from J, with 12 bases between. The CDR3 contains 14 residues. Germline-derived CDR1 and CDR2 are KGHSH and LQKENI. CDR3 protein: CASSLTGGYTEAFF. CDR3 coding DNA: TGTGCCAGCTCACTTACGGGGGGTTACACTGAAGCTTTCTTT.

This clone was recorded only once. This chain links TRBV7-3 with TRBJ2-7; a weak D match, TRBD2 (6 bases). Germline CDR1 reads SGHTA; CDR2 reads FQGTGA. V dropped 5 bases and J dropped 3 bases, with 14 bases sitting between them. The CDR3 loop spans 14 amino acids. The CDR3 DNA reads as TGTGCCAGCAGCCACGGGACTGGAGGCTACGAGCAGTACTTC. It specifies CASSHGTGGYEQYF.

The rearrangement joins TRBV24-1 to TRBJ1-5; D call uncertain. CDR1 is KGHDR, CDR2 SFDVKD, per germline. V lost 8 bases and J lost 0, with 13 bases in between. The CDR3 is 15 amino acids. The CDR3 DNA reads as TGTGCCACCACGTGCATTCGGGGTAGCAATCAGCCCCAGCATTTT. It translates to CATTCIRGSNQPQHF.

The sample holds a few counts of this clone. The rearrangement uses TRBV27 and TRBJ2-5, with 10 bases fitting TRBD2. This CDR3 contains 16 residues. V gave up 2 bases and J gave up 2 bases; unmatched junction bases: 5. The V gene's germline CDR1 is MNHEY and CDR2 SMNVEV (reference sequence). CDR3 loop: CASSLIGGLAQETQYF. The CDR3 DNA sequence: TGTGCCAGCAGTTTAATCGGGGGACTAGCGCAAGAGACCCAGTACTTC.

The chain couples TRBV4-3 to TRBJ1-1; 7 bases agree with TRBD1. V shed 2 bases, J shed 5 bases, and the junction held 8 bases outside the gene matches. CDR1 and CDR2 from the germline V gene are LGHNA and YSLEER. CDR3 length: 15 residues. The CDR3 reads CASSQNTGERTEAFF. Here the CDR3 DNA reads TGCGCCAGCAGCCAAAATACAGGGGAGAGGACTGAAGCTTTCTTT.

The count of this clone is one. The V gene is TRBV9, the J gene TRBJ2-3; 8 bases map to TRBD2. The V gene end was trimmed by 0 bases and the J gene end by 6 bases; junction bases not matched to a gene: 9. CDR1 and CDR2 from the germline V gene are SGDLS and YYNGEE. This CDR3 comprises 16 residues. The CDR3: CASSVDSGTSWDTQYF. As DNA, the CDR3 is TGTGCCAGCAGCGTAGATTCTGGGACTAGTTGGGATACGCAGTATTTT.

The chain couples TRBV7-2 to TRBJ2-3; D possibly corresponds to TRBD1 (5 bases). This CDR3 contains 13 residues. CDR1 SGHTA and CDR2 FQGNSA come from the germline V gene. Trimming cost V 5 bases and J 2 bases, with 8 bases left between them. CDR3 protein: CASSGAITDTQYF. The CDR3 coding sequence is TGTGCCAGCAGCGGGGCTATCACAGATACGCAGTATTTT. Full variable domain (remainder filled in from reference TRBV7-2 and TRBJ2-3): GAGVSQSPSNKVTEKGKDVELRCDPISGHTALYWYRQSLGQGLEFLIYFQGNSAPDKSGLPSDRFSAERTGGSVSTLTIQRTQQEDSAVYLCASSGAITDTQYFGPGTRLTVL.

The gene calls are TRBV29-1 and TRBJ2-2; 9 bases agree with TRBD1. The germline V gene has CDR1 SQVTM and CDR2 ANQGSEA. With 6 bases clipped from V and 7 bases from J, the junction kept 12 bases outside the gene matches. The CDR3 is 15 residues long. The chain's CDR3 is CSVVGQGNRNGELFF. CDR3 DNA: TGCAGCGTCGTCGGACAGGGGAACAGAAACGGGGAGCTGTTTTTT.

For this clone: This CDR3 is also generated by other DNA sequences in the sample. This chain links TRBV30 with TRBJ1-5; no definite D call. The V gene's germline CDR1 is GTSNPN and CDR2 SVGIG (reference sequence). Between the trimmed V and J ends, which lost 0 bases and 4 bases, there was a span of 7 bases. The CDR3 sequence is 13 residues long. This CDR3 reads CAWSVRDNQPQHF. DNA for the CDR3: TGTGCCTGGAGTGTACGGGATAATCAGCCCCAGCATTTT.

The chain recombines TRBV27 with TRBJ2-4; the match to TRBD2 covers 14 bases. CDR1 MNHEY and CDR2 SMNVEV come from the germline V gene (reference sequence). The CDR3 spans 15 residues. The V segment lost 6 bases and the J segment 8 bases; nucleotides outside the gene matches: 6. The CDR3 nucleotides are TGTGCCAGCAGCCCGGGACTAGCGGGGGTTGACATTCAGTACTTC. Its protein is CASSPGLAGVDIQYF.

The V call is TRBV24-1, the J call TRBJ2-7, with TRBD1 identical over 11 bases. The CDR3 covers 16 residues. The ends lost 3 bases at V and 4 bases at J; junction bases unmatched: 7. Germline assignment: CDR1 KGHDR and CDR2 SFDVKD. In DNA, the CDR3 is TGTGCCACCAGTGATGACCGGACAGGGGGCAAGTACGAGCAGTACTTC. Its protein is CATSDDRTGGKYEQYF.

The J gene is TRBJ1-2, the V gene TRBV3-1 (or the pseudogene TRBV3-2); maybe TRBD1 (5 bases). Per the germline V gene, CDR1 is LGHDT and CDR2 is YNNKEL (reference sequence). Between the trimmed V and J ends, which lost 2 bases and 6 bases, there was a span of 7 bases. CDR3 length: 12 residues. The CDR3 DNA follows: TGTGCCAGCAGCCAATCAGGGAATGGCTACACCTTC. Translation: CASSQSGNGYTF.

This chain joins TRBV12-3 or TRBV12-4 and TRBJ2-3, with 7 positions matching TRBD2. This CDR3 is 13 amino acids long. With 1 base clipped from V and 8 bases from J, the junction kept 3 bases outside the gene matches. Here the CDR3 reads CASSLGREATQYF. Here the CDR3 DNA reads TGTGCCAGCAGTTTAGGTCGGGAGGCTACGCAGTATTTT.

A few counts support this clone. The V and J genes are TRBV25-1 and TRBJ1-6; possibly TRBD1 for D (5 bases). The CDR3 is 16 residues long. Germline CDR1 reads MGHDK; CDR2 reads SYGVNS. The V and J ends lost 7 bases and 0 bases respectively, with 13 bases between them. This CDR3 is CASTRTSSSYNSPLHF. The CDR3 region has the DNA TGTGCCAGCACTAGGACATCGAGCTCCTATAATTCACCCCTCCACTTT.

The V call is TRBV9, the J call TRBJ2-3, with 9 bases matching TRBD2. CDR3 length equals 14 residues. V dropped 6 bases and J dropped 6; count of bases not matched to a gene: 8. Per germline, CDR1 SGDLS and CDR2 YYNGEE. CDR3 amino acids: CASTRVAGADTQYF. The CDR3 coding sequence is TGTGCCAGCACTCGAGTAGCGGGGGCCGATACGCAGTATTTT.